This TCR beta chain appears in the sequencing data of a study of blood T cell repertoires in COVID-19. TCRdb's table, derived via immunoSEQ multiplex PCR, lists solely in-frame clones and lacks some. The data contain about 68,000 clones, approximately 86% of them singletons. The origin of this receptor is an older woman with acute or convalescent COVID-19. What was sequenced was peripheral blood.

The CDR3, as DNA: TGCAGCGTTAGTAACAGGGGCTCTGGAAACACCATATATTTT. Translating it yields CSVSNRGSGNTIYF. The chain employs TRBV29-1 and TRBJ1-3, with TRBD1 identical over 7 bases. The length of the CDR3 is 14 residues. CDR1 SQVTM and CDR2 ANQGSEA come from the germline V gene. V shed 5 bases and J 0 bases; nucleotides not matched to a gene: 4.